Reported below is one T cell receptor beta chain. Its antigen is still unknown. The CDR3 sequence is 15 residues long. V lost 4 bases and J lost 8; bases outside the gene matches: 14. Germline values: CDR1 SGHRS, CDR2 YFSETQ. The source of the sample is a study of shared clonotypes between healthy human individuals. The overall study: For every donor, three CD4 naive, three CD4 memory, two CD8 naive and one CD8 memory plates were used.

The table came from immunoSEQ multiplex PCR; TCRdb's copy has only in-frame clones and leaves some out. The data hold approximately 2.1 million clones, with 85% to 95% observed a single time. Overall study results and limits: In having few donors, the study represented limited genetic and exposure-history diversity. Rarefaction revealed incomplete sorted-subset sequencing despite large depth.

The chain employs TRBV5-1 and TRBJ1-2, with 7 positions matching TRBD1. What was sequenced was naive CD4+ T cells from PBMCs. Regarding subset: CD45RA+ positively selected. The clonotype originates from a man in his late teens or twenties in good health. Some clones in this sample may be carry-over from other donors' samples. This chain's CDR3 is CASSPDVGTVVGYTF. CDR3 coding DNA: TGCGCCAGCAGCCCGGACGTCGGGACAGTGGTGGGCTACACCTTC. Using reference TRBV5-1 and TRBJ1-2 for the parts outside the CDR3, the full variable domain is KAGVTQTPRYLIKTRGQQVTLSCSPISGHRSVSWYQQTPGQGLQFLFEYFSETQRNKGNFPGRFSGRQFSNSRSEMNVSTLELGDSALYLCASSPDVGTVVGYTFGSGTRLTVV.